This T cell receptor (beta chain) was sequenced for a study of molecular identifiers for immune sequencing clone quantification. Bulk TCR library preparation followed previously described methods with listed TCR primers. TCRdb independently ran MiXCR on the PCR reads; one entry per CDR3 protein. The repertoire consists of 490,000 or so distinct CDR3 sequences, with around 21% occurring once and the leading ten covering about 0.8%. Every naive CD8 library was made from between 20,000 and 1,000,000 sorted cells with 10%, 30% or 50% RNA. Sorting isolated naive CD8 T cells as CD8+CD4-CCR7+CD45RA+ events. The CDR3 sequence is 12 residues long. The germline V and J ends were trimmed by 2 bases and 3 bases, with 7 bases remaining between them. CDR1 is GTSNPN and CDR2 is SVGIG in the germline V gene (reference sequence). In this sample, this clonotype turned up many times. Its antigen is unknown. Study-level findings and limits: Over 97% of effector molecules, but under 1% in naive cells, were held by clones with more than 20 RNA copies.

Sequencing was performed on naive CD8+ T cells from blood, with Jurkat cell RNA spiked in. Subset denoted: FACS-sorted CD8+CD4-CCR7+CD45RA+ naive T cells. The chain carries TRBV30 and TRBJ2-5; D not certain. The TCR was taken from a human donor in good health. Some libraries in this study had Jurkat cell RNA spiked in. As DNA, the CDR3 is TGTGCCTGGAGTATCTTAAAAGAGACCCAGTACTTC. It yields the protein CAWSILKETQYF.